This is a list of T cell receptor beta chains from one sample in a study of siplizumab effects on memory and regulatory T cells. Clones were sequenced by immunoSEQ multiplex PCR, and TCRdb holds only the in-frame ones, with some missing. The sample lists 85,000 to 130,000 clones; 91% were seen once. Material for sequencing was CD4+ T cells sorted from blood. The source is a human donor in good health. Some clones in this sample may be carry-over from other donors' samples. Both conserved end residues are part of each CDR3. The D gene is left open where the match is weak. Part of the rows lack a size; the others show once, few, many or a class for expanded clones.

j_call,cdr3_length,d_call,clone_size,v_call,cdr3_aa,cdr3_nt
TRBJ2-1,14,TRBD2,.,TRBV7-9,CASSPTSGYNEQFF,TGTGCCAGCAGTCCGACTAGCGGATACAATGAGCAGTTCTTC
TRBJ1-1,13,TRBD1,.,TRBV11-1,CASSLKGAGEAFF,TGTGCCAGCAGCTTAAAGGGGGCAGGGGAAGCTTTCTTT
TRBJ2-7,13,.,.,TRBV30,CAWRTLSSYEQYF,TGTGCCTGGCGGACACTGAGCTCCTACGAGCAGTACTTC
TRBJ2-5,14,TRBD2,once,TRBV5-1,CASSLGLAGETQYF,TGCGCCAGCAGCTTGGGACTAGCGGGAGAGACCCAGTACTTC
TRBJ2-2,15,.,.,TRBV7-2,CASSRAGSNTGELFF,TGTGCCAGCTCAAGGGCCGGGAGTAACACCGGGGAGCTGTTTTTT
TRBJ1-1,11,.,few,TRBV20-1,CSASFQGPTFF,TGCAGTGCTAGCTTCCAGGGGCCAACTTTCTTT
TRBJ1-5,16,.,.,TRBV28,CASSLPTGARNQPQHF,TGTGCCAGCAGTTTACCCACAGGTGCCCGCAATCAGCCCCAGCATTTT
TRBJ2-6,14,.,.,TRBV29-1,CSVPVASGANVLTF,TGCAGCGTTCCTGTCGCCTCTGGGGCCAACGTCCTGACTTTC
TRBJ2-1,12,TRBD2,.,TRBV6-4,CASSGGAGDVFF,TGTGCCAGCAGTGGGGGAGCGGGAGACGTTTTCTTC
TRBJ2-3,17,TRBD1,.,TRBV14,CASSQDPPGQGRDTQYF,TGTGCCAGCAGCCAAGACCCACCGGGACAGGGCAGGGATACGCAGTATTTT
TRBJ2-2,15,.,once,TRBV12-5,CASGPGTGNTGELFF,TGTGCTAGTGGTCCCGGGACGGGGAACACCGGGGAGCTGTTTTTT
TRBJ2-3,14,TRBD2,.,TRBV2,CASGLATSTDTQYF,TGTGCCAGCGGACTAGCCACTAGCACAGATACGCAGTATTTT
TRBJ1-5,14,.,few,TRBV2,CASSGGALRQPQHF,TGTGCCAGCAGTGGAGGGGCCCTGAGGCAGCCCCAGCATTTT
TRBJ1-4,14,.,once,TRBV16,CASSQRQDNEKLFF,TGTGCCAGCAGCCAAAGACAGGATAATGAAAAACTGTTTTTT
TRBJ2-3,11,.,.,TRBV18,CASFKTDTQYF,TGTGCCAGCTTCAAAACAGATACGCAGTATTTT
TRBJ2-3,15,.,.,TRBV2,CASRQGGVNTDTQYF,TGTGCCAGCAGGCAGGGGGGCGTCAACACAGATACGCAGTATTTT
TRBJ2-5,16,TRBD2,.,TRBV7-9,CASSLEARTSGETQYF,TGTGCCAGCAGCTTGGAAGCCAGGACTAGCGGAGAGACCCAGTACTTC
TRBJ2-1,15,.,few,TRBV30,CAWSSLLGAYNEQFF,TGTGCCTGGAGTTCATTACTAGGGGCCTACAATGAGCAGTTCTTC
TRBJ2-3,17,.,.,TRBV18,CASSPPLGGGDADTQYF,TGTGCCAGCTCACCACCCCTTGGGGGAGGAGATGCCGATACGCAGTATTTT
TRBJ1-5,13,.,.,TRBV28,CASSAILGHAQHF,TGTGCCAGCAGTGCGATACTCGGTCATGCCCAGCATTTT
TRBJ2-2,14,.,.,TRBV2,CASSPRTDVGELFF,TGTGCCAGCAGTCCCCGGACAGACGTCGGGGAGCTGTTTTTT
TRBJ2-2,13,.,.,TRBV7-9,CASSRKGSGELFF,TGTGCCAGCAGCCGTAAGGGGTCCGGGGAGCTGTTTTTT
TRBJ2-2,15,TRBD1,.,TRBV5-4,CASSQNRGTTGELFF,TGTGCCAGCAGCCAAAACAGGGGGACAACCGGGGAGCTGTTTTTT
TRBJ2-3,16,.,once,TRBV18,CASSPPDLSDPDTQYF,TGTGCCAGCTCACCCCCGGACCTTTCAGATCCAGATACGCAGTATTTT
TRBJ2-1,15,TRBD2,once,TRBV6-1,CASSASGSPFNEQFF,TGTGCCAGCAGTGCTAGCGGGAGTCCTTTCAATGAGCAGTTCTTC
TRBJ2-3,15,.,.,TRBV6-5,CATFRTSSRTDTQYF,TGTGCCACCTTTCGAACTAGCAGCCGCACAGATACGCAGTATTTT
TRBJ1-2,14,.,.,TRBV7-2,CASSLNRDSYGYTF,TGTGCCAGCAGCCTGAACCGGGACTCTTATGGCTACACCTTC
TRBJ2-7,13,.,.,TRBV5-1,CASSLGRAYEQYF,TGCGCCAGCAGCTTGGGACGGGCCTACGAGCAGTACTTC
TRBJ1-5,16,TRBD1,.,TRBV7-9,CASSFGVGQGNQPQHF,TGTGCCAGCAGCTTCGGCGTCGGACAGGGCAATCAGCCCCAGCATTTT
TRBJ2-1,15,.,.,TRBV6-6,CASTSSTATYNEQFF,TGTGCCAGCACTTCCTCGACAGCCACCTACAATGAGCAGTTCTTC
TRBJ2-7,14,.,.,TRBV10-3,CATHRGLSSYEQYF,TGTGCCACACACCGGGGCCTATCCTCCTACGAGCAGTACTTC
TRBJ2-2,14,TRBD2,.,TRBV27,CASRASGRSGELFF,TGTGCCAGCAGGGCTAGCGGGAGGAGCGGGGAGCTGTTTTTT
TRBJ2-5,13,.,.,TRBV28,CASRGGSGETQYF,TGTGCCAGCAGGGGCGGTTCGGGAGAGACCCAGTACTTC
TRBJ2-1,20,TRBD2,.,TRBV10-3,CAISESLWGGSAKDYNEQFF,TGTGCCATCAGTGAGTCATTGTGGGGCGGGAGTGCTAAGGACTACAATGAGCAGTTCTTC
TRBJ1-2,12,.,.,TRBV19,CASLGRNYGYTF,TGTGCCAGTCTGGGGAGGAACTATGGCTACACCTTC
TRBJ2-7,13,TRBD2,.,TRBV28,CASSRLATYEQYF,TGTGCCAGCAGCCGACTAGCGACCTACGAGCAGTACTTC
TRBJ2-3,14,.,.,TRBV2,CASSVETSTDTQYF,TGTGCCAGCAGTGTAGAGACTAGCACAGATACGCAGTATTTT
TRBJ1-1,17,TRBD1,.,TRBV5-4,CASSLAQGLSANTEAFF,TGTGCCAGCAGCTTGGCACAGGGGTTGTCGGCGAACACTGAAGCTTTCTTT
TRBJ1-5,17,.,.,TRBV15,CATSRDEEGNSNQPQHF,TGTGCCACCAGCAGAGATGAGGAAGGGAATAGCAATCAGCCCCAGCATTTT
TRBJ2-3,15,TRBD1,.,TRBV9,CASSPPYRGQDTQYF,TGTGCCAGCAGCCCTCCCTACAGGGGGCAAGATACGCAGTATTTT
TRBJ2-7,15,.,.,TRBV19,CASSILPGGDYEQYF,TGTGCCAGTAGTATATTGCCAGGGGGGGACTACGAGCAGTACTTC
TRBJ2-2,14,.,.,TRBV2,CASGRLTNTGELFF,TGTGCCTCCGGACGACTTACGAACACCGGGGAGCTGTTTTTT
TRBJ2-3,16,.,.,TRBV5-4,CASRRGGLALTDTQYF,TGTGCCAGCAGAAGGGGAGGTCTAGCGTTGACAGATACGCAGTATTTT